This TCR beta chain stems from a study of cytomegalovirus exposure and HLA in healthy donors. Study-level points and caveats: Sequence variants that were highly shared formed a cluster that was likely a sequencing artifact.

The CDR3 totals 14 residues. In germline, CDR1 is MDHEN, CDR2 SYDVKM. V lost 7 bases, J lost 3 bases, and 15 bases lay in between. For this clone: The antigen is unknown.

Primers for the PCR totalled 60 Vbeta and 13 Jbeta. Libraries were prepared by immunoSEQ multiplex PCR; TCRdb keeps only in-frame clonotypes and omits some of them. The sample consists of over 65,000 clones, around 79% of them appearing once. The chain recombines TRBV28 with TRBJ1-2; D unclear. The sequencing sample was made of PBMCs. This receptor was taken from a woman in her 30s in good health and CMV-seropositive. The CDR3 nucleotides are TGTGCCAGCACCAAAAGGAGGTACTACTATGGCTACACCTTC. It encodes CASTKRRYYYGYTF.